Following are 11 T cell receptor beta chains from one sample sequenced in a study of blood T cell repertoires in COVID-19. This table comes from immunoSEQ multiplex PCR, and its TCRdb copy is limited to in-frame clones, with some not included. The data hold fewer than 350,000 clones, with 90% observed a single time. Sample: peripheral blood. The receptor source for this set is a woman in her 30s with COVID-19, enrolled during active disease.

The chain combines TRBV9 with TRBJ1-1, with D unresolved. The CDR3 runs 16 residues. Per germline, CDR1 SGDLS and CDR2 YYNGEE. V dropped 0 bases and J dropped 1 base, with 13 bases sitting between them. The CDR3 here is CASSVGPARGNTEAFF. The CDR3 coding sequence is TGTGCCAGCAGCGTAGGGCCCGCCCGGGGGAACACTGAAGCTTTCTTT.

The CDR3 DNA follows: TGCGCCAGCAGCCACGGGAACCAGGACAATGAGCAGTTCTTC. This translates into CASSHGNQDNEQFF. V is TRBV4-1 and J is TRBJ2-1, with a possible D match to TRBD2 (5 bases). Germline assignment: CDR1 MGHRA and CDR2 YSYEKL. The CDR3 is 14 residues long. V gave up 3 bases and J gave up 5 bases, with 11 bases separating them.

CDR3 residues: CASSLVIAGANTGELFF. CDR3 coding DNA: TGTGCCAGCAGCTTAGTGATCGCGGGGGCTAACACCGGGGAGCTGTTTTTT. The chain employs TRBV11-2 and TRBJ2-2; possibly TRBD2 for D (7 bases). The germline V gene encodes CDR1 SGHAT and CDR2 FQNNGV. Trimming shortened V by 1 base and J by 2 bases, and 14 bases separated the two germline ends. The CDR3 has 17 residues. Full variable domain (missing parts from reference TRBV11-2 and TRBJ2-2): EAGVAQSPRYKIIEKRQSVAFWCNPISGHATLYWYQQILGQGPKLLIQFQNNGVVDDSQLPKDRFSAERLKGVDSTLKIQPAKLEDSAVYLCASSLVIAGANTGELFFGEGSRLTVL.

The V gene is TRBV18, the J gene TRBJ2-5; TRBD1 aligns across 7 bases. V gave up 2 bases and J gave up 2 bases; unmatched junction bases: 2. The germline gives CDR1 KGHSH, CDR2 LQKENI. The CDR3 runs 14 residues. As DNA, the CDR3 is TGTGCCAGCTCACCAAGCAGGGGGCAAGAGACCCAGTACTTC. It codes for CASSPSRGQETQYF.

The genes are TRBV11-2 and TRBJ2-3, with 7 bases identical to TRBD2. Germline CDR1 reads SGHAT; CDR2 reads FQNNGV. J lost 4 bases, V lost 8 bases, and 6 bases had no gene match. The length of the CDR3 is 13 residues. This CDR3 is CASRPTSSDTQYF. DNA of the CDR3: TGTGCCAGCCGCCCGACTAGCTCAGATACGCAGTATTTT.

This clone was picked up a small number of times. This chain joins TRBV3-1 (or the pseudogene TRBV3-2) and TRBJ1-1; D call uncertain. The CDR3 is 16 amino acids. V lost 0 bases, J lost 1 base, and 12 bases lay in between. Germline assignment: CDR1 LGHDT and CDR2 YNNKEL (reference sequence). The CDR3 DNA follows: TGTGCCAGCAGCCAAGATTTAACCAGCGGGAACACTGAAGCTTTCTTT. Encoded protein: CASSQDLTSGNTEAFF.

The genes are TRBV7-2 and TRBJ1-6, with TRBD1 matching 7 bases. The ends lost 1 base at V and 7 bases at J; junction bases unmatched: 4. Germline values: CDR1 SGHTA, CDR2 FQGNSA. The CDR3 runs 15 residues. Here the CDR3 reads CASSLGTGVNSPLHF. The CDR3, as DNA: TGTGCCAGCAGCTTAGGGACAGGAGTAAATTCACCCCTCCACTTT.

The chain recombines TRBV27 with TRBJ2-6, with D possibly TRBD1 on 5 matching bases. The germline gives CDR1 MNHEY, CDR2 SMNVEV (reference sequence). V dropped 1 base and J dropped 2 bases, with 15 bases sitting between them. The CDR3 totals 18 residues. The CDR3, as DNA: TGTGCCAGCAGTTTATTAGGGGCAGCCCAGGCTGGGGCCAACGTCCTGACTTTC. Protein product: CASSLLGAAQAGANVLTF.

The genes are TRBV7-9 and TRBJ1-4; 7 bases agree with TRBD1. The V gene's germline CDR1 is SEHNR and CDR2 FQNEAQ (reference sequence). V trimming: 6 bases; J trimming: 0 bases; junction bases outside the gene matches: 10. The CDR3 contains 17 residues. CDR3 amino acids: CASSLDRVKTTNEKLFF. CDR3 bases: TGTGCCAGCAGTCTCGACAGGGTCAAGACAACTAATGAAAAACTGTTTTTT.

The chain joins TRBV28 to TRBJ2-1; 11 bases fit TRBD2. The CDR3 is 16 residues long. The junction had 8 bases not matched to a gene; V was cut back by 4 bases and J by 6 bases. Germline V gene sequence: CDR1 MDHEN, CDR2 SYDVKM. The chain's CDR3 is CASSSLAGGGGNEQFF. In DNA form, the CDR3 reads TGTGCCAGCAGTTCTCTAGCGGGAGGAGGGGGCAATGAGCAGTTCTTC.

The V call is TRBV5-1, the J call TRBJ2-3; possible D gene TRBD1, 5 bases. There are 16 residues in the CDR3. CDR1 is SGHRS and CDR2 is YFSETQ in the germline V gene. V lost 0 bases and J 3 bases, leaving 14 bases between the germline ends. The CDR3 nucleotides read TGCGCCAGCAGCTTGGACCAGGGCCCCCTTACAGATACGCAGTATTTT. Translation gives CASSLDQGPLTDTQYF.